The rows below give T cell receptor beta chains drawn from one sample of a study of control samples from healthy donors and cancer patients. Libraries were prepared by immunoSEQ multiplex PCR; TCRdb keeps only in-frame clonotypes and omits some of them. The repertoire holds some 100,000 clones, with around 88% as singletons. Sequenced input: blood. Source of these receptors: a woman aged 45-59 years in good health. CDR3s include the opening cysteine and the closing phenylalanine or tryptophan. The order of the fields is V gene, D gene, J gene, clone size, CDR3 protein, CDR3 DNA. D genes are given only for firm matches. Clone size is given for some rows only: seen once, a few or many times, or a class if the clone is expanded.

>TRBV2|-|TRBJ2-1|-
CASRIFGEQFF
TGTGCCAGCAGGATTTTTGGGGAGCAGTTCTTC
>TRBV15|TRBD1|TRBJ1-5|-
CATSRQGARNQPQHF
TGTGCCACCAGCAGACAGGGGGCACGCAATCAGCCCCAGCATTTT
>TRBV7-2|TRBD1|TRBJ2-5|-
CASSGTVLQETQYF
TGTGCCAGCAGCGGGACAGTCCTCCAAGAGACCCAGTACTTC
>TRBV2|-|TRBJ2-3|-
CASRGTASNLEYF
TGTGCCAGCAGAGGAACCGCTTCGAACCTGGAGTATTTT
>TRBV30|TRBD2|TRBJ2-7|-
CAWNPGLAGDYEQYF
TGTGCCTGGAACCCCGGACTAGCGGGGGACTACGAGCAGTACTTC
>TRBV6-6|TRBD2|TRBJ2-1|once
CASSWPGLAGGNEQFF
TGTGCCAGCAGTTGGCCTGGACTAGCGGGAGGCAATGAGCAGTTCTTC
>TRBV5-6|-|TRBJ1-1|-
CASSFRREGTEAFF
TGTGCCAGCAGCTTCAGAAGAGAGGGCACTGAAGCTTTCTTT
>TRBV14|-|TRBJ2-5|-
CASSQGGGGAQETQYF
TGTGCCAGCAGCCAAGGAGGAGGGGGGGCTCAAGAGACCCAGTACTTC
>TRBV9|TRBD1|TRBJ1-1|-
CASSPQRDRLNTEAFF
TGTGCCAGCAGCCCCCAGCGGGACAGATTAAACACTGAAGCTTTCTTT
>TRBV7-3|-|TRBJ2-1|-
CASSLLPASVYNEQFF
TGTGCCAGCTCCCTTTTGCCTGCTAGCGTCTACAATGAGCAGTTCTTC
>TRBV6-5|-|TRBJ2-5|few
CASSYSGGKETQYF
TGTGCCAGCAGTTACTCAGGGGGGAAAGAGACCCAGTACTTC
>TRBV23-1|TRBD1|TRBJ1-1|-
CADIKRQGRDTEAFF
TGCGCCGACATTAAACGACAGGGTCGGGACACTGAAGCTTTCTTT
>TRBV15|-|TRBJ2-6|-
CATSIRAGANVLTF
TGTGCCACCAGCATCCGGGCCGGGGCCAACGTCCTGACTTTC
>TRBV6-5|-|TRBJ1-1|-
CASSYSSHLMNTEAFF
TGTGCCAGCAGTTACTCGTCGCACCTAATGAACACTGAAGCTTTCTTT
>TRBV18|-|TRBJ2-1|-
CASSPRGARTNEQFF
TGTGCCAGCTCTCCAAGGGGGGCTAGGACCAATGAGCAGTTCTTC
>TRBV18|-|TRBJ1-2|-
CASSLGENYGYTF
TGTGCCAGCTCACTTGGGGAGAACTATGGCTACACCTTC
>TRBV7-9|-|TRBJ1-3|-
CASSLANGPGNTIYF
TGTGCCAGCAGCTTAGCGAACGGTCCGGGAAACACCATATATTTT
>TRBV4-1|-|TRBJ1-5|-
CASSQGRMYSNQPQHF
TGCGCCAGCAGCCAAGGGCGGATGTATAGCAATCAGCCCCAGCATTTT
>TRBV5-6|-|TRBJ1-1|-
CASSVVDRLNTEAFF
TGTGCCAGCAGCGTGGTGGACAGACTAAACACTGAAGCTTTCTTT
>TRBV7-2|-|TRBJ2-1|-
CASSLKRVSEQFF
TGTGCCAGCAGCTTAAAGCGGGTGAGTGAGCAGTTCTTC
>TRBV30|-|TRBJ1-3|-
CAWSAGTGRNTIYF
TGTGCCTGGAGCGCCGGGACGGGACGAAACACCATATATTTT
>TRBV5-4|-|TRBJ1-2|-
CASSVNFDSYGYTF
TGTGCCAGCAGCGTTAATTTTGACAGTTATGGCTACACCTTC
>TRBV5-1|TRBD1|TRBJ2-3|-
CASSLRDREGLGTQYF
TGCGCCAGCAGCTTGAGGGACAGGGAGGGTTTGGGTACGCAGTATTTT
>TRBV15|-|TRBJ1-1|-
CATSRDHRNTEAFF
TGTGCCACCAGCAGAGATCACAGGAACACTGAAGCTTTCTTT
>TRBV6-2/TRBV6-3|-|TRBJ2-6|-
CASSYPGVALTF
TGTGCCAGCAGTTACCCAGGGGTTGCCCTGACTTTC
>TRBV12-5|TRBD2|TRBJ2-3|-
CASGLVLGLEVTQYF
TGTGCTAGTGGTTTGGTACTAGGACTAGAGGTTACGCAGTATTTT
>TRBV12-3/TRBV12-4|-|TRBJ1-3|-
CASSGGTGNTIYF
TGTGCCAGCAGTGGGGGAACTGGAAACACCATATATTTT
>TRBV4-2|-|TRBJ2-7|-
CASSQFAAPERTYEQYF
TGTGCCAGCAGCCAGTTTGCCGCGCCCGAACGAACCTACGAGCAGTACTTC
>TRBV2|-|TRBJ2-6|-
CASSEVSSRRANVLTF
TGTGCCAGCAGTGAGGTGTCATCTAGGCGGGCCAACGTCCTGACTTTC
>TRBV7-9|-|TRBJ2-2|-
CASSLFEGNTGELFF
TGTGCCAGCAGCTTATTTGAGGGGAACACCGGGGAGCTGTTTTTT
>TRBV7-2|TRBD2|TRBJ2-4|once
CASSLPGLAGGKNIQYF
TGTGCCAGCAGCTTACCCGGACTAGCGGGGGGGAAAAACATTCAGTACTTC
>TRBV30|-|TRBJ2-3|-
CAWSVLGGPKDTQYF
TGTGCCTGGAGTGTACTGGGGGGCCCGAAAGATACGCAGTATTTT
>TRBV5-1|-|TRBJ1-1|-
CASSSLTNTEAFF
TGCGCCAGCAGCTCTCTCACGAACACTGAAGCTTTCTTT
>TRBV7-9|TRBD1|TRBJ1-2|once
CASSLGSGQGDDGYTF
TGTGCCAGCAGCTTGGGCTCCGGACAGGGGGACGATGGCTACACCTTC
>TRBV11-2|-|TRBJ1-5|few
CASSLSGRQPQHF
TGTGCCAGCAGCTTAAGCGGGCGTCAGCCCCAGCATTTT
>TRBV7-2|-|TRBJ1-5|-
CASSPDGSVQPQHF
TGTGCCAGCAGCCCAGACGGAAGCGTCCAGCCCCAGCATTTT
>TRBV7-7|-|TRBJ2-3|-
CASSAHFAAGLSDTQYF
TGTGCCAGCAGCGCTCACTTTGCGGCAGGTCTCTCCGATACGCAGTATTTT
>TRBV5-8|TRBD2|TRBJ2-5|-
CASSLEGLATKTQYF
TGTGCCAGCAGCTTGGAGGGACTAGCAACGAAGACCCAGTACTTC
>TRBV7-9|TRBD1|TRBJ1-2|-
CASSIGQGSDYTF
TGTGCCAGCAGCATTGGACAGGGCAGTGACTACACCTTC
>TRBV19|TRBD1|TRBJ1-5|-
CASSFDREWSNQPQHF
TGTGCCAGTAGTTTCGACAGGGAGTGGAGCAATCAGCCCCAGCATTTT
>TRBV5-4|-|TRBJ2-1|once
CASSPTVGDEQFF
TGTGCCAGCAGCCCGACTGTCGGGGATGAGCAGTTCTTC
>TRBV6-5|-|TRBJ1-3|-
CASALGLSSGNTIYF
TGTGCCAGCGCACTGGGGCTCTCCTCTGGAAACACCATATATTTT
>TRBV5-1|TRBD1|TRBJ1-2|-
CASSFLGNGQGFTNYGYTF
TGCGCCAGCAGCTTTTTGGGGAATGGACAGGGCTTTACTAACTATGGCTACACCTTC
>TRBV3-1/TRBV3-2|-|TRBJ1-5|few
CASSQFELQPQHF
TGTGCCAGCAGCCAATTTGAGTTGCAGCCCCAGCATTTT
>TRBV29-1|-|TRBJ2-3|-
CSASGRVTDTQYF
TGCAGCGCCTCGGGACGGGTCACAGATACGCAGTATTTT
>TRBV21-1|-|TRBJ1-5|-
CASSTPLGGEQPQHF
TGTGCCAGCAGCACCCCTCTCGGGGGAGAACAGCCCCAGCATTTT
>TRBV9|TRBD2|TRBJ2-1|-
CASSLGLAGVNEQFF
TGTGCCAGCAGCCTTGGACTAGCGGGGGTCAATGAGCAGTTCTTC
>TRBV19|-|TRBJ2-2|-
CASSPVYGTGELFF
TGTGCCAGTAGTCCCGTATATGGGACCGGGGAGCTGTTTTTT
>TRBV7-8|-|TRBJ2-2|-
CASSLAVWAPGELFF
TGTGCCAGCAGCTTAGCGGTCTGGGCTCCCGGGGAGCTGTTTTTT
>TRBV12-3/TRBV12-4|-|TRBJ2-5|once
CASSFGGGETQYF
TGTGCCAGCAGTTTCGGGGGAGGCGAGACCCAGTACTTC
>TRBV7-6|-|TRBJ2-5|once
CASSLDPKGRWGETQYF
TGTGCCAGCAGCTTAGATCCGAAGGGCCGTTGGGGAGAGACCCAGTACTTC
>TRBV6-5|-|TRBJ1-5|-
CASSYSRWPGDQPQHF
TGTGCCAGCAGTTACTCGCGTTGGCCGGGGGATCAGCCCCAGCATTTT
>TRBV6-1|-|TRBJ2-1|few
CASSEGLGMDEQFF
TGTGCCAGCAGTGAAGGACTAGGAATGGATGAGCAGTTCTTC
>TRBV19|TRBD1|TRBJ1-4|-
CASSSRGPGEKLFF
TGTGCCAGTAGTTCCAGGGGGCCCGGGGAAAAACTGTTTTTT
>TRBV30|-|TRBJ1-3|-
CAWSEYRSGNTIYF
TGTGCCTGGAGTGAGTACCGCTCTGGAAACACCATATATTTT
>TRBV19|TRBD1|TRBJ1-6|-
CASSPREGANSPLHF
TGTGCCAGTAGTCCTCGGGAGGGGGCGAATTCACCCCTCCACTTT
>TRBV27|TRBD1|TRBJ1-2|once
CASSLTETGGHGYGYTF
TGTGCCAGCAGTTTAACAGAGACAGGGGGACACGGCTATGGCTACACCTTC
>TRBV6-2/TRBV6-3|-|TRBJ2-3|-
CASSYYKIGTDTQYF
TGTGCCAGCAGTTATTACAAGATAGGCACAGATACGCAGTATTTT
>TRBV11-1|-|TRBJ2-7|-
CASRGRSYEQYF
TGTGCCAGCAGGGGGCGTAGCTACGAGCAGTACTTC
>TRBV21-1|-|TRBJ2-1|-
CASSERGPVLDGYNEQFF
TGTGCCAGCAGCGAGAGAGGACCAGTGTTGGATGGCTACAATGAGCAGTTCTTC